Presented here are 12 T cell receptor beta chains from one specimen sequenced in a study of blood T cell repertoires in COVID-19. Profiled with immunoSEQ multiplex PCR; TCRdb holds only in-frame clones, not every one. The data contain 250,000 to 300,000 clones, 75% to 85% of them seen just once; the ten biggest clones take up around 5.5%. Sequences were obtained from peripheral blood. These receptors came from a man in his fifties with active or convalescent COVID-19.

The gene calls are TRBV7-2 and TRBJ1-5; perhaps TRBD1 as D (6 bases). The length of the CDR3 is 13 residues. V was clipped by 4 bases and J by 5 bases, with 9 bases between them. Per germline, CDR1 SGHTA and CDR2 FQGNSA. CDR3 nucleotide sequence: TGTGCCAGCAGCTCGCACAGGGATCAGCCCCAGCATTTT. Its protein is CASSSHRDQPQHF.

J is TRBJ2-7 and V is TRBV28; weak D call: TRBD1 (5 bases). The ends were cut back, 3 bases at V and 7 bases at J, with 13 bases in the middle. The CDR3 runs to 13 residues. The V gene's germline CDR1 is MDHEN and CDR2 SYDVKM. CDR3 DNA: TGTGCCAGCAGTTTCCAGGGCCTGAAGGAGCAGTACTTC. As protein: CASSFQGLKEQYF.

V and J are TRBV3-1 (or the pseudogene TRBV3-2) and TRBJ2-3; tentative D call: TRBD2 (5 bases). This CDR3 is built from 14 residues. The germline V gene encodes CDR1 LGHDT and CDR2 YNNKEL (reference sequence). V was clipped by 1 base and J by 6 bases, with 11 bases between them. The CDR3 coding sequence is TGTGCCAGCAGCCAAGGGAGGCTCGGGGATACGCAGTATTTT. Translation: CASSQGRLGDTQYF.

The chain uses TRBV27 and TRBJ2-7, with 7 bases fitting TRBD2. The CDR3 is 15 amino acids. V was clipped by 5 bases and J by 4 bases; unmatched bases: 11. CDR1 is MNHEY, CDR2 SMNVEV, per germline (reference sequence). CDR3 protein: CASSLTSPGPYEQYF. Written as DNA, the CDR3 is TGTGCCAGCAGTCTGACTAGCCCCGGGCCTTACGAGCAGTACTTC.

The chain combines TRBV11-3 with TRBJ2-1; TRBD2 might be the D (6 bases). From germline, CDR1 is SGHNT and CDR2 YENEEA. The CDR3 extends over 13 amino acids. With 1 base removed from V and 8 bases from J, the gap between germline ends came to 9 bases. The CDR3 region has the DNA TGTGCCAGCAGCTTAGCCGGACTATATGAGCAGTTCTTC. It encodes CASSLAGLYEQFF.

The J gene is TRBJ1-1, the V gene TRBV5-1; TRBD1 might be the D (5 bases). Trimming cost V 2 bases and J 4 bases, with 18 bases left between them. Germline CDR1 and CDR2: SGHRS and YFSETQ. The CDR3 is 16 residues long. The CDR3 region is CASSLQDPIRLTEAFF. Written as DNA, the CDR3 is TGCGCCAGCAGCTTACAGGACCCTATTAGGCTCACTGAAGCTTTCTTT.

Here the CDR3 DNA reads TGTGCCAGCAGCCCCTGGGCCCGCCGCACAGATACGCAGTATTTT. Translated, it gives CASSPWARRTDTQYF. The gene calls are TRBV2 and TRBJ2-3; D gene unclear. Germline V gene data show CDR1 as SNHLY and CDR2 as FYNNEI. V was shortened by 6 bases and J by 1 base, with 14 bases between the two germline ends. This CDR3 has 15 residues.

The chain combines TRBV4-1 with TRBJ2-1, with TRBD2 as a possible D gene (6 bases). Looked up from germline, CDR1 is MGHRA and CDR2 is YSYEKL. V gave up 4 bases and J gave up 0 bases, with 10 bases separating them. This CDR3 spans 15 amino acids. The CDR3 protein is CASSLQLASYNEQFF. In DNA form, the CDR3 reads TGCGCCAGCAGCCTACAACTAGCCTCCTACAATGAGCAGTTCTTC.

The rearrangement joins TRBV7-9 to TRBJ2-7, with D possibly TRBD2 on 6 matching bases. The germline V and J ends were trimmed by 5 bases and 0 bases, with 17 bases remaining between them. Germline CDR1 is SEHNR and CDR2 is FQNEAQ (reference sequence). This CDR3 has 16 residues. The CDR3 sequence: CASSLSGDSSSYEQYF. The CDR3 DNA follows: TGTGCCAGCAGCCTCTCCGGGGACTCGAGCTCCTACGAGCAGTACTTC.

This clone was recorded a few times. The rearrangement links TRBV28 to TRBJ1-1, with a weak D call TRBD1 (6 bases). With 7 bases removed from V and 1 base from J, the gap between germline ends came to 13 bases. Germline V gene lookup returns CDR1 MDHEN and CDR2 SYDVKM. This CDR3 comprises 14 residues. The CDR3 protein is CASTGGRRNTEAFF. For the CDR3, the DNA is TGTGCCAGCACTGGGGGCAGGAGGAACACTGAAGCTTTCTTT. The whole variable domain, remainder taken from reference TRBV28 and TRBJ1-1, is DVKVTQSSRYLVKRTGEKVFLECVQDMDHENMFWYRQDPGLGLRLIYFSYDVKMKEKGDIPEGYSVSREKKERFSLILESASTNQTSMYLCASTGGRRNTEAFFGQGTRLTVV.

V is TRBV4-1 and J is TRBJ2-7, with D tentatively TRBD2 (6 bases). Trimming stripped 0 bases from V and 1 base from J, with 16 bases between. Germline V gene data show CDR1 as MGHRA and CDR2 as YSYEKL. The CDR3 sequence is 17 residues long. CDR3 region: CASSQEGPGRGSYEQYF. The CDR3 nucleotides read TGCGCCAGCAGCCAAGAAGGGCCAGGGCGGGGATCCTACGAGCAGTACTTC.

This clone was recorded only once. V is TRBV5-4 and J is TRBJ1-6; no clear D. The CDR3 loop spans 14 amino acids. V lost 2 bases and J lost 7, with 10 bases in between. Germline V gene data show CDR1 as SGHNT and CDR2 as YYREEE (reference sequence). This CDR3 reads CASSFTGRNSPLHF. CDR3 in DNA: TGTGCCAGCAGCTTTACGGGTCGCAATTCACCCCTCCACTTT.